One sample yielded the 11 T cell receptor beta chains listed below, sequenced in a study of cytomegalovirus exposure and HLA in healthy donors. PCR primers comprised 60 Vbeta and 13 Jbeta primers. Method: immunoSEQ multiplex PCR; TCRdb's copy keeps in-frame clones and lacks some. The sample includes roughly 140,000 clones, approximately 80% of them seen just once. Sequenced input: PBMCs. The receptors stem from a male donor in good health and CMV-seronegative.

As DNA, the CDR3 is TGTGCCAGCAAGACGCAACAGGGGGCCTCCTACGAGCAGTACTTC. Translation: CASKTQQGASYEQYF. The chain combines TRBV6-1 with TRBJ2-7; 9 bases are a match to TRBD1. Losses at the gene ends were 7 bases for V and 0 bases for J; bases not matched to a gene: 7. The CDR3 spans 15 residues. The germline V gene encodes CDR1 MNHNS and CDR2 SASEGT.

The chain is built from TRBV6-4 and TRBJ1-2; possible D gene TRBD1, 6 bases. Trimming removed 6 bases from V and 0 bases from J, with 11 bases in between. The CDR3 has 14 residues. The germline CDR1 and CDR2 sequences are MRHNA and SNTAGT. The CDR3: CASRPTGTNYGYTF. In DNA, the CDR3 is TGTGCCAGCAGGCCGACAGGAACTAACTATGGCTACACCTTC.

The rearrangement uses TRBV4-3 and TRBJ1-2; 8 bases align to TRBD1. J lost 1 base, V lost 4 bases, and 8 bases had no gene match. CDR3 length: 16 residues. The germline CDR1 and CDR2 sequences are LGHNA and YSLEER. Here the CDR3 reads CASSRNPGGSNYGYTF. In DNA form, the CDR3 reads TGCGCCAGCAGCCGTAATCCAGGGGGCAGTAACTATGGCTACACCTTC.

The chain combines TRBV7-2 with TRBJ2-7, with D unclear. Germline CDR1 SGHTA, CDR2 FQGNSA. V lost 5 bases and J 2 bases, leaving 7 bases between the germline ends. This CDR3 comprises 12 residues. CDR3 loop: CASSPSTYEQYF. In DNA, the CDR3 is TGTGCCAGCAGCCCGAGTACCTACGAGCAGTACTTC.

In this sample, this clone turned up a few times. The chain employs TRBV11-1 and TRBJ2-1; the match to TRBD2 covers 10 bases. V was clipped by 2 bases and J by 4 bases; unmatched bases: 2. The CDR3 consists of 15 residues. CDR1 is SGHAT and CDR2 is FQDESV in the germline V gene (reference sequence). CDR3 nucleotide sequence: TGTGCCAGCAGCTTAAATAGCGGGGGGTACAATGAGCAGTTCTTC. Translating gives CASSLNSGGYNEQFF.

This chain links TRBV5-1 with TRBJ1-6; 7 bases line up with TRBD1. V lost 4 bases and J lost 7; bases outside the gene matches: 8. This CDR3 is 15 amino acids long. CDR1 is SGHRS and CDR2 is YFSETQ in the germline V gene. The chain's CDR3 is CASSTTGQSNSPLHF. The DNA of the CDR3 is TGCGCCAGCAGCACGACGGGACAGTCCAATTCACCCCTCCACTTT.

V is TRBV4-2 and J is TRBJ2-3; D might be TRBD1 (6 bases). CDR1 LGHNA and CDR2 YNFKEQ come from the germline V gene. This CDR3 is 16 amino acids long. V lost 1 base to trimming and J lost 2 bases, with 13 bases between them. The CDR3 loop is CASSQGSGVDTDTQYF. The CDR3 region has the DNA TGTGCCAGCAGCCAAGGTTCAGGGGTCGACACAGATACGCAGTATTTT.

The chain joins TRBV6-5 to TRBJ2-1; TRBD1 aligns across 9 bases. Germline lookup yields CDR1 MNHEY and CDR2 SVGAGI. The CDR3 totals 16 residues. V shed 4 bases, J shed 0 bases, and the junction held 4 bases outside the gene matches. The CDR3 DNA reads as TGTGCCAGCAGTTCCACGGACAGGGGCTCCTACAATGAGCAGTTCTTC. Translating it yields CASSSTDRGSYNEQFF.

The CDR3 sequence: CASSLGRQGSEAFF. The CDR3 nucleotides are TGTGCCAGCAGCTTAGGAAGACAGGGGTCTGAAGCTTTCTTT. This chain joins TRBV7-6 and TRBJ1-1, with 8 bases lining up with TRBD1. Per germline, CDR1 SGHVS and CDR2 FNYEAQ. This CDR3 is 14 amino acids long. The J segment lost 6 bases and the V segment lost 1 base, leaving 4 bases of the junction unmatched.

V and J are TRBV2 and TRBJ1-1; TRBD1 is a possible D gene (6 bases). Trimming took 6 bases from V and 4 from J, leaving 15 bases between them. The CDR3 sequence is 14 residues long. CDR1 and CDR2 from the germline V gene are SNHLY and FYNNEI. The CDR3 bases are TGTGCCAGCAGCGTACAGGGTTCTGGCACTGAAGCTTTCTTT. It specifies CASSVQGSGTEAFF.

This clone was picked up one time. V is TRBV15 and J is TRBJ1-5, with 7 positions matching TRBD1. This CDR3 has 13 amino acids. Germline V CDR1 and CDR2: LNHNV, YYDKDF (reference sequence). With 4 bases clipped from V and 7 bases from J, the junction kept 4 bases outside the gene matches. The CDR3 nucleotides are TGTGCCACCAGCATCGGACAGGAACAGCCCCAGCATTTT. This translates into CATSIGQEQPQHF.